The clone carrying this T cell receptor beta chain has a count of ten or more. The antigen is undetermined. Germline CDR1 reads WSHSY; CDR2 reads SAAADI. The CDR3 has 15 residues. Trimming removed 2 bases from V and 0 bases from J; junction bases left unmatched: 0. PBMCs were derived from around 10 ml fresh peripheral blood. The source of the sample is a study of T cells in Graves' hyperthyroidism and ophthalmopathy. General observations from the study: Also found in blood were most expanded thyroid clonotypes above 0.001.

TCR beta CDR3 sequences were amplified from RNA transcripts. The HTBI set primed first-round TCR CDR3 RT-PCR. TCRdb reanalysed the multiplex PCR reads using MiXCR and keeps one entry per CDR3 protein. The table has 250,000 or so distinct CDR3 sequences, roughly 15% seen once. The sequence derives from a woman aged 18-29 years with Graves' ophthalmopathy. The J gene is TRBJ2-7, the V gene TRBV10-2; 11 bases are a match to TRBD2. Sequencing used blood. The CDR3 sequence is CASSETSGGSYEQYF. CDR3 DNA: TGCGCCAGCAGTGAGACTAGCGGGGGCTCCTACGAGCAGTACTTC.